The sequence of this T cell receptor (beta chain) was determined in a study of identifying expanded T cells in peripheral blood. Study observations and caveats: Clone count variance between approximately 2-week samples rose with total template count.

The repertoire was sequenced with immunoSEQ multiplex PCR; TCRdb's copy has only in-frame clones and lacks some. The data show about 76,000 clones, 70% to 90% seen once. The CDR3 covers 14 residues. The germline V gene encodes CDR1 SGHRS and CDR2 YFSETQ. V lost 7 bases and J 5 bases, leaving 19 bases between the germline ends. Concerning this clone itself: What it recognizes is unknown.

The genes are TRBV5-1 and TRBJ2-7; TRBD1 might be the D (6 bases). Sequencing was performed on blood. The sequence was obtained from a person aged 18 to 70 in good health. The DNA of the CDR3 is TGCGCCAGCGGAAAGGGGGATAGTCGCAACGAGCAGTACTTC. Encoded protein: CASGKGDSRNEQYF.